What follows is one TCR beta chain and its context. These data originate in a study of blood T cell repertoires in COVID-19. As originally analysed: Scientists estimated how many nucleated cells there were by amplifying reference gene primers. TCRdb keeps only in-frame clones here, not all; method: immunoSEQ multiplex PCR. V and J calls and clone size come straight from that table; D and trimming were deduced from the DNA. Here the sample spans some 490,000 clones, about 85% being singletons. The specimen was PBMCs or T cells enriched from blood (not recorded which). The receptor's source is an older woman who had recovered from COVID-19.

The CDR3 DNA sequence: TGCGCCAGCAGCTCACAGGGAGACTATGGCTACACCTTC. Protein product: CASSSQGDYGYTF. The chain is built from TRBV10-1 and TRBJ1-2; D may be TRBD1 (6 bases). V lost 6 bases and J lost 3, with 11 bases in between. Germline loops: CDR1 WNHNN, CDR2 SYGVQD (reference sequence). The CDR3 sequence is 13 residues long.